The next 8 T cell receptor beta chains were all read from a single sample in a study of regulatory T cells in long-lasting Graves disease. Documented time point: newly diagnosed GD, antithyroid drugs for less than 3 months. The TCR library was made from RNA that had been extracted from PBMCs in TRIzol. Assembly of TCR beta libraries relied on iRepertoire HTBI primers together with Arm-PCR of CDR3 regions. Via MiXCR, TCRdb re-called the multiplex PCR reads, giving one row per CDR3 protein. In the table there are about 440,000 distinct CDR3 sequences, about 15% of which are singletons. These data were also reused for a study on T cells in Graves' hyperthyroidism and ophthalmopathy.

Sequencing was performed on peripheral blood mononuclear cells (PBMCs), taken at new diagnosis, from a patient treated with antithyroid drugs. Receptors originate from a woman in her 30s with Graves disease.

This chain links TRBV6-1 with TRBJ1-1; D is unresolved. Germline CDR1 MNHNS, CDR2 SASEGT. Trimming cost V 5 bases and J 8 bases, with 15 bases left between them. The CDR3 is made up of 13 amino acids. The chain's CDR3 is CASSPSGYLEAFF. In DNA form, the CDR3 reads TGTGCCAGCAGTCCCTCCGGCTACTTAGAAGCTTTCTTT.

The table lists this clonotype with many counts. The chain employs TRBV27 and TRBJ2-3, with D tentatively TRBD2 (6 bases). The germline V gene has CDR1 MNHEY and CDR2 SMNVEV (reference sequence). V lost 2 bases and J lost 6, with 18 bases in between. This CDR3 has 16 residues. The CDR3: CASSLDFSGDRDTQYF. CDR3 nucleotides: TGTGCCAGCAGTTTAGACTTTTCGGGAGATCGGGATACGCAGTATTTT.

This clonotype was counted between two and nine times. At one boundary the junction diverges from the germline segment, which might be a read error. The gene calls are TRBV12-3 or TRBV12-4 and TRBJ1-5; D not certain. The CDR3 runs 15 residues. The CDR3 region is CATSDPMGGDQPQHF. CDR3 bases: TGTGCCACCAGTGATCCGATGGGCGGCGATCAGCCCCAGCATTTT.

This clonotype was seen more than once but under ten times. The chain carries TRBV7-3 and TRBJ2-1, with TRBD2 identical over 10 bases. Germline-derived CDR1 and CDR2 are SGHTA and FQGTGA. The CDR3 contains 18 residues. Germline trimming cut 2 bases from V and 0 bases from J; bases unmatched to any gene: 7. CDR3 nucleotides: TGTGCCAGCAGCTTAGGCCCCGGACTAGCGGACTCCTACAATGAGCAGTTCTTC. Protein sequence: CASSLGPGLADSYNEQFF.

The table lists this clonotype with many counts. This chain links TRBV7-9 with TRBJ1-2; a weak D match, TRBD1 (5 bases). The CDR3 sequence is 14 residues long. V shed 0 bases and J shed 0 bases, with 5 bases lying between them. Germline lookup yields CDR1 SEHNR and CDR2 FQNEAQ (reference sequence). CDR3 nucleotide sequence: TGTGCCAGCAGCTTAGCGACAGCTAACTATGGCTACACCTTC. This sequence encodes CASSLATANYGYTF.

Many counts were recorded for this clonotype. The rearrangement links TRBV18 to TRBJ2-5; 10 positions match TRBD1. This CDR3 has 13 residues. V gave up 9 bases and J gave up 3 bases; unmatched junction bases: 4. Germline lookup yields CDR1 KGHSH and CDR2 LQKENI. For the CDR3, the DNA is TGTGCCAGTCGGGACAGGGGAGAAGAGACCCAGTACTTC. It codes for CASRDRGEETQYF.

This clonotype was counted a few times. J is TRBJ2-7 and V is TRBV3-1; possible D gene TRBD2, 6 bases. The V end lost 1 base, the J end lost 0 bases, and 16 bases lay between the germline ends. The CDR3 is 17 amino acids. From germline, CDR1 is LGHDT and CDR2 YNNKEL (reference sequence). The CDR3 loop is CASSQVYKSGPSYEQYF. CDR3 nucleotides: TGTGCCAGCAGCCAAGTCTATAAAAGCGGGCCCTCCTACGAGCAGTACTTC.

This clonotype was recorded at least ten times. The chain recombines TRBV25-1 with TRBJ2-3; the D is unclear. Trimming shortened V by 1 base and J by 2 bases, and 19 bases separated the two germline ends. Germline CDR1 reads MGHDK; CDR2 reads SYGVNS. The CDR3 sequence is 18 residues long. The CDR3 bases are TGTGCCAGCAGTGAATTCCCGCTTTCACGTAATCCCACAGATACGCAGTATTTT. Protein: CASSEFPLSRNPTDTQYF.